These 22 T cell receptor beta chains were sequenced from one sample in a study of metastatic and nonmetastatic thyroid tumors. All patients reached thyroid surgery having received no treatment beforehand. From the PCR reads, TCRdb re-called clones with MiXCR. Here the sample spans 80,000 to 85,000 clones, around 13% being singletons. The sample comprised tumor tissue. The source of these receptors is a female donor with papillary thyroid cancer or a benign thyroid nodule (not recorded which). Some clones in this sample may be carry-over from other donors' samples.

This clone has a handful of counts. Given a much more abundant clone one base away, this may be a read error. The rearrangement joins TRBV24-1 to TRBJ2-3; 10 bases align to TRBD2. The ends lost 8 bases at V and 6 bases at J; junction bases unmatched: 10. From germline, CDR1 is KGHDR and CDR2 SFDVKD. CDR3 size: 15 residues. The CDR3 region has the DNA TGTGCCACCATCCGGACTAGCGGAAAGTATGATACGCAGTATTTT. This translates into CATIRTSGKYDTQYF.

In its sample, this clone was seen many times. The chain links TRBV20-1 to TRBJ2-5; D is unresolved. V was clipped by 0 bases and J by 0 bases, with 20 bases between them. The CDR3 length is 18 residues. Germline assignment: CDR1 DFQATT and CDR2 SNEGSKA (reference sequence). The CDR3 DNA is TGCAGTGCTAGAGATTTCCGGGCCCTCCCCCCGTACCAAGAGACCCAGTACTTC. Translation: CSARDFRALPPYQETQYF.

This rearrangement joins TRBV7-9 to TRBJ2-7, with 8 positions matching TRBD1. The germline V gene encodes CDR1 SEHNR and CDR2 FQNEAQ (reference sequence). The CDR3 runs 14 residues. V gave up 0 bases and J gave up 2 bases; unmatched junction bases: 0. CDR3 bases: TGTGCCAGCAGCTTAGCGGGACAGGCCTACGAGCAGTACTTC. Protein product: CASSLAGQAYEQYF.

This clone has a count of ten or more. The CDR3 DNA sequence: TGTGCCAGCAGCTTCGGGGCCCTCGGCTCTGGAAACACCATATATTTT. Its translation: CASSFGALGSGNTIYF. The V gene is TRBV11-1, the J gene TRBJ1-3; D perhaps matches TRBD1 (5 bases). V lost 3 bases and J 0 bases, leaving 12 bases between the germline ends. Per the germline V gene, CDR1 is SGHAT and CDR2 is FQDESV (reference sequence). CDR3 size: 16 residues.

Details on this clone: A much larger clone is a single base away; this may be a read error. The chain has TRBV6-1 and TRBJ1-5; a weak D match, TRBD1 (5 bases). V was shortened by 7 bases and J by 2 bases, with 12 bases between the two germline ends. The CDR3 consists of 14 residues. Germline values: CDR1 MNHNS, CDR2 SASEGT. In DNA, the CDR3 is TGTGCCAGCATCCGTCAGGGAGGCAATCAGCCCCAGCATTTT. This codes for CASIRQGGNQPQHF.

This clone has a count of ten or more. V usage is TRBV12-3 or TRBV12-4 and J usage is TRBJ2-2; TRBD1 matches at 9 bases. The CDR3 runs to 15 residues. J lost 7 bases, V lost 5 bases, and 8 bases had no gene match. DNA of the CDR3: TGTGCCAGCAGTCCTACGGACAGGGGCTTCGGGGAGCTGTTTTTT. It translates to CASSPTDRGFGELFF.

This clone was observed many times. The chain has TRBV4-1 and TRBJ1-2, with D possibly being TRBD1 (5 bases). CDR1 MGHRA and CDR2 YSYEKL come from the germline V gene. Between the trimmed V and J ends, which lost 0 bases and 3 bases, there was a span of 14 bases. This CDR3 is built from 16 residues. Here the CDR3 DNA reads TGCGCCAGCAGCCAAGATCACGCGGGGGATGACTATGGCTACACCTTC. It is translated as CASSQDHAGDDYGYTF.

CDR3 residues: CASSPTSGTGGIYEQYF. The CDR3 region has the DNA TGTGCCAGCAGTCCTACATCCGGGACAGGGGGCATCTACGAGCAGTACTTC. V is TRBV11-1 and J is TRBJ2-7; 12 bases line up with TRBD1. The CDR3 runs 17 residues. V was pared by 6 bases and J by 3 bases, with 12 bases of the junction left unmatched. Germline V gives CDR1 SGHAT, CDR2 FQDESV (reference sequence).

As for this clone: The junction and the germline gene differ at one end; a read error may be behind it. The V and J genes are TRBV2 and TRBJ2-7, with D maybe TRBD1 (6 bases). This CDR3 comprises 14 residues. Germline values: CDR1 SNHLY, CDR2 FYNNEI. In DNA form, the CDR3 reads TGTGCCAGCAGTGTGGACAGTGTTTCCTACAAGCAGTACTTC. Translation: CASSVDSVSYKQYF.

Concerning this clone itself: A much larger clone lies one base from this, so it may be a read error. The same CDR3 is also encoded by other DNA sequences in this sample. The rearrangement links TRBV11-1 to TRBJ2-1, with 13 bases fitting TRBD2. Germline assignment: CDR1 SGHAT and CDR2 FQDESV (reference sequence). The CDR3 has 16 residues. The DNA for the CDR3 is TGCGCCAGCAGCTTTAGACTAGCGGGAGGTGGAGGAGAGCAGTTCTTC. Its protein product is CASSFRLAGGGGEQFF.

This clone was detected many times. V usage is TRBV2 and J usage is TRBJ2-5; 8 bases match TRBD1. The junction had 5 bases not matched to a gene; V was cut back by 4 bases and J by 1 base. CDR1 and CDR2 from the germline V gene are SNHLY and FYNNEI. CDR3 length equals 15 residues. The DNA for the CDR3 is TGTGCCAGCAGTGCCCACAGGGGGTCCCAAGAGACCCAGTACTTC. It is translated as CASSAHRGSQETQYF.

The rearrangement links TRBV5-1 to TRBJ2-7; D might be TRBD1 (6 bases). The CDR3 sequence is 14 residues long. Germline V gives CDR1 SGHRS, CDR2 YFSETQ. Trimming took 4 bases from V and 3 from J, leaving 14 bases between them. This CDR3 is CASSPGDRSYEQYF. The CDR3 DNA is TGCGCCAGCAGCCCCGGAGACAGGAGCTACGAGCAGTACTTC.

A remark on this clone: The junction departs from the called germline gene at one end, perhaps through a read error. The chain joins TRBV6-5 to TRBJ2-2; D tentatively fits TRBD1 or TRBD2 (5 bases each). The CDR3 spans 18 residues. Germline CDR1 and CDR2: MNHEY and SVGAGI. The CDR3 DNA sequence: TGTGCCAGCAGTTACTCAGCAGGGTTTGAGGCTAGCACCGGTGAGCTGTTTTTT. This codes for CASSYSAGFEASTGELFF.

This clone was recorded many times. This chain joins TRBV7-6 and TRBJ2-3; D gene unclear. Germline V CDR1 and CDR2: SGHVS, FNYEAQ. This CDR3 is built from 13 residues. The V and J ends lost 0 bases and 2 bases respectively, with 3 bases between them. The CDR3 region has the DNA TGTGCCAGCAGCTTAGCAGTCACAGATACGCAGTATTTT. It yields the protein CASSLAVTDTQYF.

Worth noting for this clone: This may arise from a read error, as a much more abundant clone is one base away. V is TRBV12-3 or TRBV12-4 and J is TRBJ2-7; 9 nucleotides align to TRBD1. V was clipped by 10 bases and J by 6 bases; unmatched bases: 7. The CDR3 extends over 12 amino acids. DNA of the CDR3: TGTGCCACCCAGGACAGGGGATGCGAGCAGTACTTC. Protein: CATQDRGCEQYF.

This clone was counted only a few times. Being one base from a much bigger clone, this may be a read error. This chain joins TRBV7-6 and TRBJ1-1, with D possibly matching TRBD1 (6 bases). CDR1 is SGHVS, CDR2 FNYEAQ, per germline. The CDR3 runs 12 residues. The germline V and J ends were trimmed by 5 bases and 7 bases, with 11 bases remaining between them. The CDR3 sequence: CASSGTWFEAFF. CDR3 DNA: TGTGCCAGCAGCGGGACATGGTTTGAAGCTTTCTTT.

This clone appeared many times. In DNA form, the CDR3 reads TGTGCCAGCACCCCTTGGGGAGTCTCCCAAGAGACCCAGTACTTC. As protein: CASTPWGVSQETQYF. V and J are TRBV9 and TRBJ2-5; D is perhaps TRBD2 (5 bases). Germline CDR1 reads SGDLS; CDR2 reads YYNGEE. The germline V and J ends were trimmed by 6 bases and 1 base, with 16 bases remaining between them. This CDR3 has 15 residues.

This clone was detected ten times or more. V gene TRBV11-2 combines with J gene TRBJ2-3, with D maybe TRBD2 (6 bases). The CDR3 has 13 amino acids. Trimming took 5 bases from V and 4 from J, leaving 10 bases between them. Germline V gene data show CDR1 as SGHAT and CDR2 as FQNNGV. The CDR3 region is CASSTPGADTQYF. The CDR3 bases are TGTGCCAGCAGCACCCCGGGGGCAGATACGCAGTATTTT.

This clone was observed many times. V usage is TRBV27 and J usage is TRBJ2-7, with 12 bases fitting TRBD2. The trim removed 3 bases at V and 3 bases at J, leaving 3 bases unmatched. The CDR3 length is 15 residues. Germline CDR1 reads MNHEY; CDR2 reads SMNVEV (reference sequence). This chain's CDR3 is CASSFRTSGVYEQYF. CDR3 DNA sequence: TGTGCCAGCAGTTTCAGGACTAGCGGGGTCTACGAGCAGTACTTC.

Remarks on this clone: Possible read error: a much larger clone is one base away. The chain uses TRBV7-3 and TRBJ2-1; 7 bases agree with TRBD1. The trim removed 7 bases at V and 8 bases at J, leaving 11 bases unmatched. CDR1 and CDR2 (germline): SGHTA, FQGTGA. The CDR3 is made up of 14 amino acids. Written as DNA, the CDR3 is TGTGCCAGCATCTCACACCAAAGGGGGCATGAGCAGTTCTTC. Protein sequence: CASISHQRGHEQFF.

This clone was recorded only once. The gene calls are TRBV20-1 and TRBJ2-7; a weak D match, TRBD1 (6 bases). Germline values: CDR1 DFQATT, CDR2 SNEGSKA (reference sequence). Trimming took off 3 bases at V and 6 bases at J, with 24 bases between the two ends. The CDR3 totals 16 residues. This chain's CDR3 is CSASWSWGWTVCEQYF. In nucleotides, the CDR3 is TGCAGTGCTAGTTGGTCATGGGGCTGGACAGTCTGCGAGCAGTACTTC.

In its sample, this clone was seen many times. This chain links TRBV29-1 with TRBJ2-5; TRBD2 agrees at 9 bases. V lost 2 bases to trimming and J lost 4 bases; unmatched junction nucleotides: 8. The CDR3 is 15 residues long. Germline V CDR1 and CDR2: SQVTM, ANQGSEA. CDR3 loop: CSVEWAGGPLETQYF. CDR3 DNA: TGCAGCGTTGAATGGGCGGGAGGGCCGTTAGAGACCCAGTACTTC.